This section outlines one T cell receptor (beta chain) sequence together with its context. Deletions cut 3 bases from V and 3 bases from J, with 15 bases between. CDR1 is KGHSH, CDR2 LQKENI, per germline. This CDR3 is built from 15 residues. Using its own MiXCR run on the RT-PCR reads, TCRdb lists one record per CDR3 protein. The table lists 550,000 to 750,000 distinct CDR3 sequences, approximately 15% of them singletons, with 3.6% in the top ten. Sequencing was carried out using memory CD4+ T cells from blood. The chain uses TRBV18 and TRBJ2-7; tentatively, D is TRBD1 (6 bases). The sequence came from a female donor in good health, serving as a healthy control. CDR3 in amino acids: CASSPTRQAFYEQYF. Here the CDR3 DNA reads TGTGCCAGCTCACCCACACGACAGGCCTTCTACGAGCAGTACTTC.